This T cell receptor beta chain was retrieved from a study of blood T cell repertoires in COVID-19. Study overall: T cells, B-cell-depleted T cells, or PBMCs provided the cDNA or gDNA that served as material.

Generated by immunoSEQ multiplex PCR, the TCRdb table keeps only in-frame clones and is missing some. This sample has about 190,000 clones, with over 75% found just once. The CDR3 contains 16 residues. The junction had 6 bases not matched to a gene; V was cut back by 1 base and J by 4 bases. Per the germline V gene, CDR1 is ENHRY and CDR2 is SYGVKD. This chain uses TRBV10-3 with TRBJ1-5; 8 bases are a match to TRBD1. Sequencing was carried out using peripheral blood. The source is a woman aged 70 to 79 with acute or convalescent COVID-19. The CDR3 spells CAISEFGTGSNQPQHF. DNA for the CDR3: TGTGCCATCAGTGAGTTCGGGACAGGAAGTAATCAGCCCCAGCATTTT.